This T cell receptor (beta chain) appears in the sequencing data of a study of shared clonotypes between healthy human individuals. At the level of the study: Donor composition was a couple of women and a few men, aged 18 to 49. CD4 naive cells filled three plates per donor, CD4 memory three, CD8 naive two and CD8 memory one. Study results and caveats: Represented diversity, genetic and exposure-history alike, was limited by few donors. It was the non-shared clonotypes that had lower generation probabilities than clonotypes shared by all four donors.

Sequencing used immunoSEQ multiplex PCR; TCRdb keeps in-frame clones, though not all of them. Counted here are millions of clones, about 92% occurring once; the ten biggest clones make up around 1.7%. Cells designated naive CD8 were CD45RO-negative and were positively selected for CCR7, with terminally differentiated effector memory CD45RA+ cells excluded. Turning to this clone: No antigen is known for it.

Trimming stripped 1 base from V and 3 bases from J, with 6 bases between. Germline values: CDR1 SGHAT, CDR2 FQNNGV. The CDR3 has 14 amino acids. The chain joins TRBV11-2 to TRBJ2-2; D unclear. The sequencing sample was made of naive CD8+ T cells from PBMCs. This clonotype was obtained from a young man in good health. Some clones in this sample may be carry-over from other donors' samples. The CDR3 DNA follows: TGTGCCAGCAGCTTAGGGGTCTACACCGGGGAGCTGTTTTTT. Encoded protein: CASSLGVYTGELFF.